The source of this T cell receptor (beta chain) is a study of blood T cell repertoires in COVID-19 (TCRdb year 2020). With respect to the entire study: The collaborator samples originated in the United States, Italy and Spain and spanned the acute and convalescent phases of COVID-19. Samples were obtained from the ongoing ImmuneRACE study (first 160 participants) and from over 1,000 subjects provided by 6 global collaborators. Nearly every sample came with metadata listing a de-identified subject ID, COVID-19 status, age in years and sex. The prospective study material was composed of cDNA or gDNA derived from T cells, B-cell-depleted T cells, or PBMCs. A freely available public database, intended as a resource for researchers studying the immune response to SARS-CoV-2, is where the repertoires were released. HLA class I and class II types, where available, came from metadata supplied by the sample provider rather than from assay-based typing. Deeply sampled blood TCRbeta repertoires from subjects exposed to, actively infected with, or recovered from COVID-19 were included in the dataset.

The CDR3 holds 13 amino acids from the cysteine to the phenylalanine. Only the CDR3 part of the read is kept: 39 bases, read in frame from the first base. V loses 7 bases of germline sequence and J loses 2 bases, and the interval between the two ends is 12 bases. TCRbeta CDR3 regions were amplified from genomic DNA using the immunoSEQ Assay, a bias-controlled multiplex PCR. Per the authors' processing: Within the assay, amplification of reference gene primers was used to estimate how many nucleated cells each sample contained. Sequence reads were collapsed and filtered to measure the absolute abundance of every unique TCRbeta CDR3 rearrangement. For each sample, productive Simpson clonality was calculated by taking the square root of Simpson's diversity index across productive rearrangements. TCRdb holds this immuneACCESS table with in-frame rearrangements only. Some clones are missing; in checked studies, unresolved V genes explain under half, and the rest has no known cause. The D gene and trimming were derived from the DNA, and the V and J assignments and clone size from that table. In all, the sample holds about 160,000 clones, and approximately 92% of those were seen once. Jointly, the top ten make up over 3.5% of the sample.

Whole blood was collected in K2EDTA tubes by collaborating institutions according to the institutions' own protocols. Collaborator samples were shipped for TCRbeta analysis as frozen whole blood, isolated PBMCs, or DNA extracted from either sample type. General findings and caveats noted by the study authors: The quantity of clinical and demographic metadata differed by source and by participant and was supplied without curation.

As concerns this clone: Its antigen is currently not known. No clone much larger than this one lies a single base away; base qualities are absent.

The sequencing sample was made of peripheral blood. This clonotype was obtained from a woman aged 50 to 60 with acute or convalescent COVID-19. The chain is made from TRBV12-3 or TRBV12-4 and TRBJ2-7; the D gene is perhaps TRBD2, from 5 matching bases. DNA sequence: TGTGCCAGCACCCCGAGCGGAACCTACGAGCAGTACTTC. Translated, this is CASTPSGTYEQYF.